Listed here are 20 T cell receptor beta chains from one sample, sequenced in a study of cytomegalovirus exposure and HLA in healthy donors. 60 Vbeta and 13 Jbeta primers were used in PCR. The assay was immunoSEQ multiplex PCR, and TCRdb's table has in-frame clones only and misses some. The profile covers under 200,000 clones, with 77% appearing a single time and around 2.1% taken by the ten largest. The sample taken for sequencing was PBMCs. The receptor set was obtained from a man aged 50 or older in good health and CMV-seropositive.

CDR3 sequence reads: CASSSSSGSTDTQYF. In nucleotides, the CDR3 is TGTGCCAGCAGCTCCTCTAGCGGTAGCACAGATACGCAGTATTTT. The chain employs TRBV7-3 and TRBJ2-3, with 7 nucleotides matching TRBD2. In germline, CDR1 is SGHTA, CDR2 FQGTGA. The CDR3 totals 15 residues. The V and J ends lost 4 bases and 0 bases, in that order; junction bases with no gene match: 4.

Comment on this clone: The identical CDR3 is also encoded by other nucleotide sequences in the sample. The V and J genes are TRBV7-2 and TRBJ1-2; the D gene is possibly TRBD1 (6 bases). Germline-derived CDR1 and CDR2 are SGHTA and FQGNSA. This CDR3 has 13 amino acids. V shed 1 base and J shed 5 bases, with 8 bases lying between them. CDR3 sequence: CASSLGQEYGYTF. Here the CDR3 DNA reads TGTGCCAGCAGCTTAGGACAGGAATATGGCTACACCTTC.

The chain is built from TRBV6-5 and TRBJ2-5, with 8 bases that match TRBD1. TRBJ2-7 explains the end of the DNA better; the J call may be wrong. The length of the CDR3 is 15 residues. In germline, CDR1 is MNHEY, CDR2 SVGAGI. CDR3 sequence: CASSPGDRPPYEQYF. The CDR3, as DNA: TGTGCCAGCAGCCCAGGGGACAGGCCTCCCTACGAGCAGTACTTC.

This clone was found a few times. V gene TRBV7-6 combines with J gene TRBJ2-7; the D gene is possibly TRBD2 (7 bases). Trimming removed 5 bases at V and 1 base at J, with 18 bases between. The CDR3 runs 16 residues. CDR1 SGHVS and CDR2 FNYEAQ come from the germline V gene. CDR3 sequence: CASSARRGGRSYEQYF. In DNA form, the CDR3 reads TGTGCCAGCAGCGCCCGAAGGGGGGGCAGATCCTACGAGCAGTACTTC.

This clone was seen a handful of times. The rearrangement uses TRBV7-2 and TRBJ2-2; no definite D call. The germline CDR1 and CDR2 sequences are SGHTA and FQGNSA. The CDR3 is made up of 14 amino acids. V dropped 2 bases and J dropped 1 base, with 5 bases sitting between them. The CDR3 DNA is TGTGCCAGCAGCTTAAGACAGAACACCGGGGAGCTGTTTTTT. Translated, it gives CASSLRQNTGELFF.

This chain links TRBV4-2 with TRBJ2-5, with 10 nucleotides matching TRBD2. Germline trimming cut 0 bases from V and 0 bases from J; bases unmatched to any gene: 7. From germline, CDR1 is LGHNA and CDR2 YNFKEQ. This CDR3 has 18 amino acids. Here the CDR3 reads CASSQDLLAGPNQETQYF. The CDR3 coding sequence is TGTGCCAGCAGCCAAGATTTACTAGCGGGGCCAAACCAAGAGACCCAGTACTTC.

The chain is built from TRBV7-8 and TRBJ2-3; D is possibly TRBD1 (6 bases). In germline, CDR1 is SGHVS, CDR2 FQNEAQ. V was cut by 5 bases and J by 6 bases, with 21 bases left in between. The CDR3 consists of 16 residues. The CDR3 loop is CASSPPRDIPFDTQYF. CDR3 DNA: TGTGCCAGCAGCCCACCCCGGGACATCCCATTCGATACGCAGTATTTT.

The V call is TRBV5-4, the J call TRBJ2-7; TRBD1 aligns across 9 bases. The CDR3 runs 15 residues. Germline V lookup: CDR1 SGHNT, CDR2 YYREEE (reference sequence). V lost 3 bases, J lost 4 bases, and 8 bases stayed unmatched. The CDR3 spells CASSSGTGIGYEQYF. CDR3 bases: TGTGCCAGCAGCTCCGGGACAGGGATTGGGTACGAGCAGTACTTC.

This clone was recorded a few times. The V and J genes are TRBV5-1 and TRBJ1-3; TRBD1 matches at 7 bases. The CDR3 contains 15 residues. Germline loops: CDR1 SGHRS, CDR2 YFSETQ. V shed 0 bases and J 2 bases; nucleotides not matched to a gene: 2. The CDR3: CASSLEGAPGNTIYF. DNA for the CDR3: TGCGCCAGCAGCTTGGAGGGGGCGCCTGGAAACACCATATATTTT.

The chain has TRBV19 and TRBJ1-1; maybe TRBD1 (5 bases). Germline V gene sequence: CDR1 LNHDA, CDR2 SQIVND (reference sequence). CDR3 length: 13 amino acids. V shed 7 bases and J shed 0 bases, with 9 bases lying between them. DNA for the CDR3: TGTGCCAGTAAGGACACCTTGAACACTGAAGCTTTCTTT. It encodes CASKDTLNTEAFF. The whole variable domain, filled in from reference TRBV19 and TRBJ1-1, reads DGGITQSPKYLFRKEGQNVTLSCEQNLNHDAMYWYRQDPGQGLRLIYYSQIVNDFQKGDIAEGYSVSREKKESFPLTVTSAQKNPTAFYLCASKDTLNTEAFFGQGTRLTVV.

V is TRBV27 and J is TRBJ1-5; tentative D call: TRBD1 (5 bases). There are 14 residues in the CDR3. Germline-derived CDR1 and CDR2 are MNHEY and SMNVEV (reference sequence). The V end was cut by 8 bases, the J end by 7 bases, with 18 bases between. The CDR3 nucleotides read TGTGCCAGCTTCGAACAGGTTCATGAACAGCCCCAGCATTTT. Residues: CASFEQVHEQPQHF.

The chain employs TRBV5-1 and TRBJ1-1; TRBD1 might be the D (5 bases). V dropped 6 bases and J dropped 4 bases, with 19 bases sitting between them. Germline CDR1 and CDR2: SGHRS and YFSETQ. The CDR3 length is 15 residues. The CDR3 sequence is CASIPGGGEGTEAFF. Here the CDR3 DNA reads TGCGCCAGCATTCCTGGGGGTGGGGAGGGCACTGAAGCTTTCTTT.

This rearrangement joins TRBV7-9 to TRBJ1-5; D perhaps matches TRBD1 (5 bases). CDR3 length: 12 amino acids. V was cut by 5 bases and J by 9 bases, with 11 bases left in between. Germline-derived CDR1 and CDR2 are SEHNR and FQNEAQ (reference sequence). CDR3 sequence: CASSDGGGPQHF. CDR3 nucleotides: TGTGCCAGCAGCGACGGGGGGGGGCCCCAGCATTTT.

The chain is built from TRBV13 and TRBJ2-1; TRBD1 aligns across 8 bases. The CDR3 totals 15 residues. The junction had 10 bases not matched to a gene; V was cut back by 3 bases and J by 9 bases. Per the germline V gene, CDR1 is PRHDT and CDR2 is FYEKMQ (reference sequence). Here the CDR3 reads CASSFSGGSRGEQFF. DNA for the CDR3: TGTGCCAGCAGCTTTTCAGGGGGCTCGAGGGGTGAGCAGTTCTTC.

The chain recombines TRBV7-9 with TRBJ2-2; D perhaps matches TRBD2 (5 bases). This CDR3 spans 15 amino acids. In germline, CDR1 is SEHNR, CDR2 FQNEAQ (reference sequence). Trimming took off 1 base at V and 2 bases at J, with 8 bases between the two ends. CDR3 nucleotide sequence: TGTGCCAGCAGCTTAGGGGCGGGTAACACCGGGGAGCTGTTTTTT. The encoded protein is CASSLGAGNTGELFF.

This chain links TRBV12-5 with TRBJ1-6; 8 positions match TRBD1. CDR1 is LGHNT and CDR2 is FRNRAP in the germline V gene. The CDR3 runs to 20 residues. Germline trimming cut 4 bases from V and 7 bases from J; bases unmatched to any gene: 21. CDR3 loop: CASGSGQQGVAGTGNSPLHF. DNA of the CDR3: TGTGCTAGTGGTTCGGGACAACAGGGGGTTGCGGGTACAGGGAATTCACCCCTCCACTTT.

V gene TRBV19 combines with J gene TRBJ2-4; D ambiguous. Deletions cut 1 base from V and 0 bases from J, with 7 bases between. The V gene's germline CDR1 is LNHDA and CDR2 SQIVND (reference sequence). The CDR3 extends over 15 amino acids. CDR3 sequence (DNA): TGTGCCAGTAGTATAGGCGGTCTAGCCAAAAACATTCAGTACTTC. This gives the protein CASSIGGLAKNIQYF.

This clone has more than one count but fewer than ten. As DNA, the CDR3 is TGTGCCAGCAGTGAAGCGCATCGGCGGGGGGGCCCCCTAGCCAAAAACATTCAGTACTTC. Translation gives CASSEAHRRGGPLAKNIQYF. The chain is built from TRBV6-1 and TRBJ2-4, with 9 bases aligning to TRBD2. The CDR3 is 20 amino acids. Germline-derived CDR1 and CDR2 are MNHNS and SASEGT. V was clipped by 0 bases and J by 0 bases; unmatched bases: 12.

V is TRBV9 and J is TRBJ2-5, with 8 bases fitting TRBD2. The CDR3 sequence is 16 residues long. The V segment lost 1 base and the J segment 5 bases; nucleotides outside the gene matches: 10. The V gene's germline CDR1 is SGDLS and CDR2 YYNGEE. The CDR3 here is CASSVTPLAGQETQYF. DNA for the CDR3: TGTGCCAGCAGCGTAACCCCTCTAGCGGGTCAGGAGACCCAGTACTTC.

The chain is built from TRBV4-3 and TRBJ2-7, with 7 bases that match TRBD1. Losses at the gene ends were 0 bases for V and 3 bases for J; bases not matched to a gene: 5. The CDR3 is made up of 15 amino acids. Germline V gene lookup returns CDR1 LGHNA and CDR2 YSLEER. The CDR3 DNA reads TGCGCCAGCAGCCAAGAGCTTTCAGGGGGCTACGAGCAGTACTTC. Its translation: CASSQELSGGYEQYF.